What follows are 32 T cell receptor beta chains derived from one specimen sequenced in a study of Ad26.COV2.S vaccination and SARS-CoV-2 variants. Treatment indicated: some 19 received Ad26.COV2.S at low or high dose, single or two shots; about 5 received placebo; per-sample allocation not given. Day 63 after the first injection of vaccine or placebo was the sampling time. Assay used: immunoSEQ multiplex PCR; TCRdb lists only in-frame clones, some missing. The table lists fewer than 800,000 clones, 80% to 90% of them singletons. Sequencing was performed on peripheral blood, taken in a trial of Ad26.COV2.S vaccine versus placebo. The receptors shown here come from a person aged 18 to 59 who received the Ad26.COV2.S COVID-19 vaccine or a placebo.

CDR3 sequence reads: CAWSVSGTANSPLHF. The CDR3 bases are TGTGCCTGGAGTGTCTCCGGGACAGCTAATTCACCCCTCCACTTT. The chain is built from TRBV30 and TRBJ1-6; 7 bases align to TRBD1. Germline CDR1 and CDR2: GTSNPN and SVGIG (reference sequence). V lost 0 bases to trimming and J lost 6 bases; unmatched junction nucleotides: 5. CDR3 length: 15 amino acids.

The V and J genes are TRBV7-6 and TRBJ2-4, with D perhaps being TRBD1 or TRBD2 (5 bases each). The CDR3 has 16 residues. Trimming took 5 bases from V and 0 from J, leaving 14 bases between them. CDR1 is SGHVS and CDR2 is FNYEAQ in the germline V gene. The CDR3, as DNA: TGTGCCAGCAGCCTTGAGGGGTCTGCAGCCAAAAACATTCAGTACTTC. Translating gives CASSLEGSAAKNIQYF.

The chain combines TRBV7-2 with TRBJ2-1; TRBD2 aligns across 15 bases. The V gene end was trimmed by 5 bases and the J gene end by 7 bases; junction bases not matched to a gene: 9. The CDR3 is made up of 17 amino acids. Germline values: CDR1 SGHTA, CDR2 FQGNSA. CDR3 protein: CASSPGLAGGPRNEQFF. CDR3 coding DNA: TGTGCCAGCAGCCCCGGACTAGCGGGAGGGCCAAGGAATGAGCAGTTCTTC.

This chain connects TRBV6-2 or TRBV6-3 to TRBJ2-3; D perhaps matches TRBD2 (5 bases). The germline V gene encodes CDR1 MNHEY and CDR2 SVGEGT. There are 12 residues in the CDR3. Trimming took off 4 bases at V and 11 bases at J, with 13 bases between the two ends. CDR3 sequence reads: CASSSAVLGQYF. Written as DNA, the CDR3 is TGTGCCAGCAGTTCAGCGGTCTTAGGGCAGTATTTT.

The chain is built from TRBV28 and TRBJ2-2; possibly TRBD2 for D (6 bases). Germline V CDR1 and CDR2: MDHEN, SYDVKM. There are 14 residues in the CDR3. The V end was cut by 8 bases, the J end by 2 bases, with 12 bases between. CDR3 loop: CASFGDFNTGELFF. The CDR3 DNA reads TGTGCCAGCTTCGGGGACTTCAACACCGGGGAGCTGTTTTTT.

The rearrangement links TRBV12-3 or TRBV12-4 to TRBJ1-1; D not resolved. Trimming took off 8 bases at V and 8 bases at J, with 15 bases between the two ends. There are 12 residues in the CDR3. The CDR3 DNA is TGTGCCAGCGCGGGTTTCTACAGCGAAGCTTTCTTT. It codes for CASAGFYSEAFF.

CDR3: CASSHSGGGEQYF. The CDR3 DNA reads TGTGCCAGTAGCCACTCTGGGGGGGGCGAGCAGTACTTC. This sequence joins TRBV19 and TRBJ2-7, with 7 bases matching TRBD2. The CDR3 spans 13 residues. Germline assignment: CDR1 LNHDA and CDR2 SQIVND (reference sequence). V was clipped by 6 bases and J by 6 bases; unmatched bases: 8.

This sequence joins TRBV6-5 and TRBJ2-3; D is uncertain. The CDR3 has 14 residues. CDR1 MNHEY and CDR2 SVGAGI come from the germline V gene. Trimming shortened V by 7 bases and J by 4 bases, and 15 bases separated the two germline ends. This chain's CDR3 is CASNPPPAPDTQYF. The CDR3 DNA reads as TGTGCCAGCAACCCCCCACCGGCCCCAGATACGCAGTATTTT.

V usage is TRBV24-1 and J usage is TRBJ2-1; 7 nucleotides align to TRBD2. This CDR3 contains 17 residues. V shed 4 bases, J shed 5 bases, and the junction held 13 bases outside the gene matches. The germline CDR1 and CDR2 sequences are KGHDR and SFDVKD. CDR3: CATSDPFGAGAHNEQFF. The CDR3 DNA reads as TGTGCCACCAGTGACCCCTTCGGGGCGGGAGCTCACAATGAGCAGTTCTTC.

This clone was recorded only once. The gene calls are TRBV6-5 and TRBJ2-3; TRBD1 agrees at 10 bases. The germline CDR1 and CDR2 sequences are MNHEY and SVGAGI. The V segment lost 0 bases and the J segment 4 bases; nucleotides outside the gene matches: 1. This CDR3 contains 15 residues. The CDR3 DNA reads as TGTGCCAGCAGTTACTCGGGGACAGGGGCAGATACGCAGTATTTT. Its protein is CASSYSGTGADTQYF.

V gene TRBV5-1 combines with J gene TRBJ1-1, with 8 nucleotides matching TRBD1. The CDR3 is made up of 14 amino acids. V lost 4 bases and J lost 8; bases outside the gene matches: 10. Germline V gene sequence: CDR1 SGHRS, CDR2 YFSETQ. The CDR3 loop is CASSLDQGAQEAFF. CDR3 nucleotide sequence: TGCGCCAGCAGCCTCGACCAGGGGGCGCAGGAAGCTTTCTTT. Drawing the rest from reference TRBV5-1 and TRBJ1-1, the complete variable domain is KAGVTQTPRYLIKTRGQQVTLSCSPISGHRSVSWYQQTPGQGLQFLFEYFSETQRNKGNFPGRFSGRQFSNSRSEMNVSTLELGDSALYLCASSLDQGAQEAFFGQGTRLTVV.

The V gene is TRBV14, the J gene TRBJ2-7; unclear D gene. The V end lost 8 bases, the J end lost 6 bases, and 14 bases lay between the germline ends. Looked up from germline, CDR1 is SGHDN and CDR2 is FVKESK. This CDR3 spans 12 amino acids. The CDR3 loop is CASSWELSEQYF. The DNA of the CDR3 is TGTGCCAGCTCCTGGGAACTTAGCGAGCAGTACTTC.

This chain links TRBV27 with TRBJ1-6; D is possibly TRBD1 (5 bases). This CDR3 contains 13 residues. Trimming removed 2 bases from V and 10 bases from J, with 9 bases in between. CDR1 is MNHEY and CDR2 is SMNVEV in the germline V gene (reference sequence). In DNA, the CDR3 is TGTGCCAGCAGTTTAGGGGGACGATCACCCCTCCACTTT. Its protein product is CASSLGGRSPLHF.

The chain recombines TRBV18 with TRBJ1-2, with 8 bases fitting TRBD1. The germline gives CDR1 KGHSH, CDR2 LQKENI. Trimming took 5 bases from V and 8 from J; bases not matched to a gene: 7. The CDR3 covers 13 residues. Written as DNA, the CDR3 is TGTGCCAGCTCAACACAGACAGGGGAGGGCTACACCTTC. Protein sequence: CASSTQTGEGYTF.

The chain has TRBV4-1 and TRBJ2-2; D remains unclear. This CDR3 contains 16 residues. V lost 6 bases and J 6 bases, leaving 20 bases between the germline ends. Germline-derived CDR1 and CDR2 are MGHRA and YSYEKL. The CDR3 protein is CASRKFSGPRPGELFF. CDR3 DNA: TGCGCCAGCAGGAAATTCTCCGGGCCTAGGCCCGGGGAGCTGTTTTTT.

The chain joins TRBV15 to TRBJ1-4, with a possible D match to TRBD1 (5 bases). Per germline, CDR1 LNHNV and CDR2 YYDKDF (reference sequence). The V gene lost 0 bases and the J gene lost 10 bases, with 12 bases spanning the gap. The CDR3 spans 14 residues. CDR3 DNA: TGTGCCACCAGCAGAGATCAGGGTTGGGGAAAACTGTTTTTT. Encoded protein: CATSRDQGWGKLFF.

The rearrangement joins TRBV20-1 to TRBJ2-7; no reliable D call. The CDR3 covers 10 residues. CDR1 is DFQATT and CDR2 is SNEGSKA in the germline V gene (reference sequence). Trimming pared 6 bases from V and 4 bases from J, leaving 7 bases between. The CDR3 coding sequence is TGCAGTGCCGAGAGGTACGAGCAGTACTTC. Protein: CSAERYEQYF.

CDR3 DNA: TGTGCCAGTAGCGTGGGGGCACTCACAGATACGCAGTATTTT. Protein: CASSVGALTDTQYF. The rearrangement joins TRBV19 to TRBJ2-3; TRBD1 is a possible D gene (6 bases). V was cut by 6 bases and J by 2 bases, with 12 bases left in between. The germline gives CDR1 LNHDA, CDR2 SQIVND (reference sequence). This CDR3 comprises 14 residues.

Regarding this clone: Other DNA sequences in the same sample also yield this CDR3. The chain links TRBV24-1 to TRBJ2-3; D is uncertain. From germline, CDR1 is KGHDR and CDR2 SFDVKD. The CDR3 is made up of 11 amino acids. The germline V and J ends were trimmed by 4 bases and 6 bases, with 4 bases remaining between them. CDR3 nucleotide sequence: TGTGCCACCAGTGAGAAGGATACGCAGTATTTT. This translates into CATSEKDTQYF.

The rearrangement links TRBV7-2 to TRBJ2-2; D perhaps matches TRBD2 (6 bases). The germline CDR1 and CDR2 sequences are SGHTA and FQGNSA. Trimming left V 1 base short and J 2 bases short, with 11 bases between. This CDR3 has 16 amino acids. CDR3 in DNA: TGTGCCAGCAGCTTAGGCCCCGGGACTAACACCGGGGAGCTGTTTTTT. This sequence encodes CASSLGPGTNTGELFF.

This chain links TRBV11-2 with TRBJ1-6; D call uncertain. CDR3 size: 14 residues. Trimming cost V 3 bases and J 9 bases, with 12 bases left between them. Germline V gene sequence: CDR1 SGHAT, CDR2 FQNNGV. CDR3 protein: CASSFLGISSPLHF. In nucleotides, the CDR3 is TGTGCCAGCAGCTTCTTAGGAATTTCTTCACCCCTCCACTTT.

The chain recombines TRBV27 with TRBJ1-2; a weak D match, TRBD1 (5 bases). Trimming shortened V by 3 bases and J by 0 bases, and 8 bases separated the two germline ends. Per germline, CDR1 MNHEY and CDR2 SMNVEV (reference sequence). This CDR3 region has 14 residues. CDR3 amino acids: CASSFLDTNYGYTF. In nucleotides, the CDR3 is TGTGCCAGCAGTTTTTTGGACACTAACTATGGCTACACCTTC.

The V and J genes are TRBV6-5 and TRBJ2-1; weak D call: TRBD2 (6 bases). This CDR3 spans 12 amino acids. CDR1 is MNHEY, CDR2 SVGAGI, per germline. The germline V and J ends were trimmed by 5 bases and 11 bases, with 13 bases remaining between them. The CDR3 reads CASSPGENKQFF. The DNA of the CDR3 is TGTGCCAGCAGTCCGGGGGAGAATAAGCAGTTCTTC.

The chain links TRBV11-2 to TRBJ1-2, with 12 bases fitting TRBD1. The CDR3 is 16 amino acids. V shed 5 bases, J shed 10 bases, and the junction held 14 bases outside the gene matches. The germline CDR1 and CDR2 sequences are SGHAT and FQNNGV. The CDR3 is CASSRGDRGRHDDYTF. The CDR3 DNA follows: TGTGCCAGCAGCCGCGGGGACAGGGGGCGGCATGATGACTACACCTTC.

This chain joins TRBV19 and TRBJ2-7, with D perhaps given as TRBD1 or TRBD2 (5 bases each). The CDR3 sequence is 14 residues long. The ends were cut back, 5 bases at V and 7 bases at J, with 18 bases in the middle. Per germline, CDR1 LNHDA and CDR2 SQIVND (reference sequence). The CDR3 nucleotides are TGTGCCAGTAGTCCCGGGACCGGCCCAGGAGAGCAGTACTTC. Its protein product is CASSPGTGPGEQYF.

The chain combines TRBV7-3 with TRBJ2-1, with D perhaps given as TRBD1 or TRBD2 (5 bases each). Germline V gene lookup returns CDR1 SGHTA and CDR2 FQGTGA. The CDR3 runs to 18 residues. Trimming cost V 1 base and J 3 bases, with 19 bases left between them. CDR3 amino acids: CASSLMGSGQGSYNEQFF. The CDR3 bases are TGTGCCAGCAGCTTAATGGGGTCGGGGCAGGGCAGCTACAATGAGCAGTTCTTC.

The chain carries TRBV18 and TRBJ1-4; D gene ambiguous. V was shortened by 2 bases and J by 5 bases, with 6 bases between the two germline ends. There are 13 residues in the CDR3. Germline V gene data show CDR1 as KGHSH and CDR2 as LQKENI. CDR3 nucleotide sequence: TGTGCCAGCTCACCAGGATTGAATGAAAAACTGTTTTTT. This sequence encodes CASSPGLNEKLFF.

V and J are TRBV7-2 and TRBJ1-5; TRBD1 matches 7 bases. J gave up 2 bases and V 5 bases, and 12 bases lay outside the gene matches. The CDR3 length is 17 residues. CDR1 is SGHTA, CDR2 FQGNSA, per germline. Here the CDR3 DNA reads TGTGCCAGCAGCCAACCCCGACAGGGTCTCGGCAATCAGCCCCAGCATTTT. Translated: CASSQPRQGLGNQPQHF.

V usage is TRBV29-1 and J usage is TRBJ1-1; D uncertain. Germline CDR1 is SQVTM and CDR2 is ANQGSEA. Trimming shortened V by 4 bases and J by 7 bases, and 10 bases separated the two germline ends. CDR3 length: 11 residues. The CDR3 reads CSVVSLGEAFF. CDR3 in DNA: TGCAGCGTTGTAAGTCTCGGTGAAGCTTTCTTT.

V and J are TRBV30 and TRBJ2-4; TRBD1 agrees at 10 bases. With V trimmed by 1 base and J by 0 bases, 6 bases remained unmatched. Germline CDR1 reads GTSNPN; CDR2 reads SVGIG (reference sequence). This CDR3 comprises 17 residues. CDR3 sequence: CAWSATGQGVAKNIQYF. CDR3 nucleotide sequence: TGTGCCTGGAGTGCCACAGGACAGGGGGTAGCCAAAAACATTCAGTACTTC.

V usage is TRBV20-1 and J usage is TRBJ1-1; the D gene is possibly TRBD1 (5 bases). This CDR3 region has 11 residues. V was pared by 5 bases and J by 7 bases, with 11 bases between. Germline V gene sequence: CDR1 DFQATT, CDR2 SNEGSKA (reference sequence). The CDR3 nucleotides read TGCAGTGCTCCCCAGGGAGTTGAAGCTTTCTTT. This encodes CSAPQGVEAFF.

This clone came up once. The chain is built from TRBV13 and TRBJ2-7, with a weak D call TRBD2 (6 bases). V was clipped by 4 bases and J by 3 bases, with 10 bases between them. The germline CDR1 and CDR2 sequences are PRHDT and FYEKMQ (reference sequence). CDR3 size: 13 residues. The CDR3 is CASSSGTGYEQYF. CDR3 DNA: TGTGCCAGCAGCTCGGGGACTGGCTACGAGCAGTACTTC.